This is a list of T cell receptor beta chains from one sample in a study of long-term antiretroviral therapy in people with HIV. Here immunoSEQ multiplex PCR was the method, and the copy in TCRdb shows in-frame clones only, minus some. Seen here are 40,000 or so clones, 65% to 90% observed once, and the top ten hold about 4%. The sequenced sample was unsorted PBMCs, obtained just before starting antiretroviral therapy. The receptors were sampled from a woman under 30 with HIV. Each CDR3 is given with its conserved first and last residue. D genes are given only for firm matches. Clone size is shown for a subset of rows, as once, few, many or a class of expanded clone.

j_gene	abundance	v_gene	d_gene	CDR3aa	CDR3nt
TRBJ2-5	-	TRBV7-2	TRBD2	CASSPTSQRGKETQYF	TGTGCCAGCAGCCCTACTAGCCAGCGGGGCAAAGAGACCCAGTACTTC
TRBJ2-2	-	TRBV7-9	-	CASSPRDRQTGELFF	TGTGCCAGCAGCCCCCGAGACCGACAAACCGGGGAGCTGTTTTTT
TRBJ2-7	few	TRBV4-3	-	CASSQESTGSYEQYF	TGCGCCAGCAGCCAAGAGTCGACAGGCTCCTACGAGCAGTACTTC
TRBJ2-2	once	TRBV14	-	CASSQVLGRRTGELFF	TGTGCCAGCAGCCAAGTGCTCGGACGTAGGACCGGGGAGCTGTTTTTT
TRBJ2-7	-	TRBV4-1	TRBD2	CASSQEESSGMYEQYF	TGCGCCAGCAGCCAAGAGGAATCTAGCGGGATGTACGAGCAGTACTTC
TRBJ2-3	-	TRBV27	-	CASSATGLPDTQYF	TGTGCCAGCAGTGCTACAGGGCTCCCAGATACGCAGTATTTT
TRBJ2-7	-	TRBV4-1	TRBD1	CASSRGQGYEQYF	TGCGCCAGCAGCCGGGGACAGGGTTACGAGCAGTACTTC
TRBJ2-2	-	TRBV7-2	TRBD2	CASARGGLAGELFF	TGTGCCAGCGCCCGGGGGGGATTAGCCGGGGAGCTGTTTTTT
TRBJ1-2	-	TRBV7-9	-	CASSLGRDYGYTF	TGTGCCAGCAGCTTAGGCAGGGACTATGGCTACACCTTC
TRBJ2-4	-	TRBV28	-	CASSPGVAKNIQYF	TGTGCCAGCAGTCCCGGGGTAGCCAAAAACATTCAGTACTTC
TRBJ2-3	-	TRBV4-3	TRBD1	CASSQEGQGASDTQYF	TGCGCCAGCAGCCAAGAAGGACAGGGGGCATCAGATACGCAGTATTTT